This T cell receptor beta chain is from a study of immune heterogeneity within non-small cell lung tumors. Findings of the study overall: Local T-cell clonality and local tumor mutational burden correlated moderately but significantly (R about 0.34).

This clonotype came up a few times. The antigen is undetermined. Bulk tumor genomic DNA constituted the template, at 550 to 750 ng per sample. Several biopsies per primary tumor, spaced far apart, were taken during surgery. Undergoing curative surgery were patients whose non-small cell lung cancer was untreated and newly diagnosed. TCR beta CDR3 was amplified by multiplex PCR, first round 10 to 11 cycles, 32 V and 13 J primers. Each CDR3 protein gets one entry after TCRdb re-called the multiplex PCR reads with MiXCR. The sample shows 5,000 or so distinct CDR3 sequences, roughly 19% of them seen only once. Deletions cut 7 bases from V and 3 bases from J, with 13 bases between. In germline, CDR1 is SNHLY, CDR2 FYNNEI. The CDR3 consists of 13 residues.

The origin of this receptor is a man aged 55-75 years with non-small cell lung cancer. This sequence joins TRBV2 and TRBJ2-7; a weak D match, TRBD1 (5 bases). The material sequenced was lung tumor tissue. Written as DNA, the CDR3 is TGTGCCAGCATCCTCAGGGTCGGCTACGAGCAGTACTTC. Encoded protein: CASILRVGYEQYF.